This passage covers 10 T cell receptor beta chains from one sample sequenced in a study of cytomegalovirus exposure and HLA in healthy donors. The PCR had 60 Vbeta and 13 Jbeta primers. TCRdb's copy holds only in-frame clones and misses some; the assay was immunoSEQ multiplex PCR. The sample carries about 180,000 clones, roughly 85% recorded once. Input material: PBMCs. The receptors were gathered from a woman aged 40 to 55 in good health and CMV-seronegative.

Concerning this clone itself: The same CDR3 can be traced to other DNA sequences in this sample. V is TRBV27 and J is TRBJ1-2, with TRBD1 matching 9 bases. With V trimmed by 0 bases and J by 6 bases, 17 bases remained unmatched. Germline V gene lookup returns CDR1 MNHEY and CDR2 SMNVEV (reference sequence). This CDR3 comprises 19 residues. The CDR3 here is CASSLSLTRFSTGGDGYTF. DNA of the CDR3: TGTGCCAGCAGTTTATCCCTAACCCGTTTCTCTACAGGGGGCGATGGCTACACCTTC.

The chain has TRBV10-3 and TRBJ2-2; 7 nucleotides match TRBD1. The V gene end was trimmed by 6 bases and the J gene end by 5 bases; junction bases not matched to a gene: 3. Germline CDR1 ENHRY, CDR2 SYGVKD. CDR3 length equals 13 residues. The CDR3 DNA reads TGTGCCATCAGGGGGACAGTTACCGGGGAGCTGTTTTTT. Protein sequence: CAIRGTVTGELFF.

A few counts support this clone. This chain links TRBV5-7 with TRBJ2-1; D possibly corresponds to TRBD1 (5 bases). TRBV5-7 is an open reading frame, and its role is uncertain. The CDR3 consists of 13 residues. Trimming took 7 bases from V and 8 from J, leaving 16 bases between them. The CDR3 sequence: CASGAGFTDEQFF. DNA of the CDR3: TGTGCCAGCGGCGCAGGGTTTACGGATGAGCAGTTCTTC.

The V call is TRBV4-2, the J call TRBJ2-2, with 12 nucleotides matching TRBD2. V shed 1 base and J 7 bases; nucleotides not matched to a gene: 1. The CDR3 has 15 amino acids. Looked up from germline, CDR1 is LGHNA and CDR2 is YNFKEQ. This CDR3 reads CASSQASGGGGELFF. CDR3 DNA sequence: TGTGCCAGCAGCCAAGCTAGCGGGGGGGGCGGGGAGCTGTTTTTT.

V usage is TRBV4-1 and J usage is TRBJ1-5; a weak D match, TRBD1 (6 bases). Germline V gene lookup returns CDR1 MGHRA and CDR2 YSYEKL. CDR3 length: 15 amino acids. Deletions cut 0 bases from V and 4 bases from J, with 10 bases between. Here the CDR3 reads CASSQDDRPNQPQHF. CDR3 bases: TGCGCCAGCAGCCAAGACGACAGGCCGAATCAGCCCCAGCATTTT.

The rearrangement links TRBV6-1 to TRBJ1-1; tentatively, D is TRBD1 (6 bases). The V end lost 2 bases, the J end lost 10 bases, and 14 bases lay between the germline ends. There are 13 residues in the CDR3. CDR1 and CDR2 from the germline V gene are MNHNS and SASEGT. This CDR3 is CASSETRQAAAFF. CDR3 nucleotide sequence: TGTGCCAGCAGTGAAACCCGACAGGCCGCAGCTTTCTTT.

The rearrangement uses TRBV29-1 and TRBJ2-7, with 13 bases identical to TRBD2. V shed 4 bases and J 7 bases; nucleotides not matched to a gene: 7. Germline V gene data show CDR1 as SQVTM and CDR2 as ANQGSEA. The CDR3 is 14 amino acids. For the CDR3, the DNA is TGCAGCGTTGGGCCGGGACTAGCGGGATTTGAGCAGTACTTC. Translated: CSVGPGLAGFEQYF.

J is TRBJ2-2 and V is TRBV19; tentative D call: TRBD1 (6 bases). CDR1 and CDR2 (germline): LNHDA, SQIVND (reference sequence). The CDR3 has 13 amino acids. The V end lost 4 bases, the J end lost 5 bases, and 8 bases lay between the germline ends. The CDR3 DNA reads TGTGCCAGTAGTACTACAGGGACCGGGGAGCTGTTTTTT. Its protein product is CASSTTGTGELFF.

V and J are TRBV2 and TRBJ2-1; D might be TRBD2 (5 bases). V lost 5 bases and J lost 8, with 19 bases in between. There are 15 residues in the CDR3. Germline V gives CDR1 SNHLY, CDR2 FYNNEI. The CDR3 reads CASSPSDSLGDEQFF. The DNA of the CDR3 is TGTGCCAGCAGTCCGAGCGACTCCCTCGGGGATGAGCAGTTCTTC. Using reference TRBV2 and TRBJ2-1 for the parts outside the CDR3, the full variable domain is EPEVTQTPSHQVTQMGQEVILRCVPISNHLYFYWYRQILGQKVEFLVSFYNNEISEKSEIFDDQFSVERPDGSNFTLKIRSTKLEDSAMYFCASSPSDSLGDEQFFGPGTRLTVL.

This clone has a handful of counts. V gene TRBV7-9 combines with J gene TRBJ1-2; 7 bases map to TRBD1. The CDR3 is made up of 16 amino acids. Unmatched junction bases numbered 10, after V lost 5 bases and J lost 1 base. Per the germline V gene, CDR1 is SEHNR and CDR2 is FQNEAQ (reference sequence). The CDR3 DNA is TGTGCCAGCAGCGGGACAGCTTCCCGATTTAACTATGGCTACACCTTC. Its protein is CASSGTASRFNYGYTF. The full variable domain, its missing parts supplied by reference TRBV7-9 and TRBJ1-2, is DTGVSQNPRHKITKRGQNVTFRCDPISEHNRLYWYRQTLGQGPEFLTYFQNEAQLEKSRLLSDRFSAERPKGSFSTLEIQRTEQGDSAMYLCASSGTASRFNYGYTFGSGTRLTVV.